This TCR beta chain was sequenced for a study of CD8+ T cells in alopecia areata. A few counts support this clone. Investigators isolated RNA and reverse transcribed it into cDNA to act as the sequencing template. Sequencing was performed with immunoSEQ multiplex PCR; in TCRdb, only in-frame clones are kept and a portion is missing. The data contain about 160,000 clones, 65% of them singletons. Germline V gene sequence: CDR1 SQVTM, CDR2 ANQGSEA. This CDR3 region has 11 residues. The V and J ends lost 4 bases and 4 bases respectively, with 7 bases between them. As for treatment: oral pan-JAK inhibitor, 5-10 mg twice daily.

The receptor was derived from a human donor with alopecia areata. This material consisted of CD4+ T cells sorted from blood, taken at week 4, from a patient treated with tofacitinib. The rearrangement uses TRBV29-1 and TRBJ2-5; D is unresolved. Written as DNA, the CDR3 is TGCAGCGTTGCCAGTCGAGAGACCCAGTACTTC. As protein: CSVASRETQYF.